Included here is one TCR beta chain sequence, with context. The CDR3 consists of 15 residues. With 6 bases removed from V and 5 bases from J, the gap between germline ends came to 19 bases. Per the germline V gene, CDR1 is SGHTA and CDR2 is FQGNSA. Authors' data handling: Reference gene primer amplification gave nucleated cell count estimates. Assay: immunoSEQ multiplex PCR; the TCRdb copy retains only in-frame clones and omits some. The V and J calls and the clone size are those of that table, but D and trimming were determined from the DNA. Here the sample spans more than 95,000 clones, over 75% being singletons. These data come from a study of blood T cell repertoires in COVID-19. Study information: COVID-19 samples from acute and convalescent phases originated in the United States, Italy and Spain. PBMCs, B-cell-depleted T cells, or T cells were the source of the cDNA or gDNA that made up the material.

Source material: peripheral blood. This sequence joins TRBV7-2 and TRBJ2-5; D possibly corresponds to TRBD1 (5 bases). This TCR was sampled from a woman aged 80 or older with acute or convalescent COVID-19. CDR3 nucleotides: TGTGCCAGCAGTCCCTCGGCTCAGCCAGGGGAGACCCAGTACTTC. As protein: CASSPSAQPGETQYF.